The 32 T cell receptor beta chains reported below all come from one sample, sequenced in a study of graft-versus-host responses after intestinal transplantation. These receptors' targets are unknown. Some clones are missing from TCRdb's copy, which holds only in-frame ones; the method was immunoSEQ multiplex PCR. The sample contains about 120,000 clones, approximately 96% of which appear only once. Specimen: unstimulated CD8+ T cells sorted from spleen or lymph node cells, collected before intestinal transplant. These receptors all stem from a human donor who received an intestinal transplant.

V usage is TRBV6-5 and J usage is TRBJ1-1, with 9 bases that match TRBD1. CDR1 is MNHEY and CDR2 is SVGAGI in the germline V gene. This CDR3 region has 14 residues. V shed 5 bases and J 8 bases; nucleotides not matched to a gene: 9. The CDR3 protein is CASSPAGQGREAFF. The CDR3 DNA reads TGTGCCAGCAGTCCGGCTGGACAGGGGCGCGAAGCTTTCTTT.

The CDR3 bases are TGTGCCAGCAGCCCTCCCCGGGGGTTGGACTACAATGAGCAGTTCTTC. The encoded protein is CASSPPRGLDYNEQFF. The rearrangement links TRBV28 to TRBJ2-1; D possibly corresponds to TRBD2 (6 bases). CDR1 is MDHEN and CDR2 is SYDVKM in the germline V gene. The CDR3 loop spans 16 amino acids. V shed 6 bases and J shed 3 bases, with 18 bases lying between them.

The CDR3: CASSAGAGDYEQYF. The CDR3 nucleotides are TGTGCCAGCAGCGCAGGGGCAGGGGACTACGAGCAGTACTTC. The V and J genes are TRBV11-3 and TRBJ2-7, with a possible D match to TRBD1 (6 bases). Germline-derived CDR1 and CDR2 are SGHNT and YENEEA. The CDR3 contains 14 residues. Trimming took 5 bases from V and 3 from J, leaving 14 bases between them.

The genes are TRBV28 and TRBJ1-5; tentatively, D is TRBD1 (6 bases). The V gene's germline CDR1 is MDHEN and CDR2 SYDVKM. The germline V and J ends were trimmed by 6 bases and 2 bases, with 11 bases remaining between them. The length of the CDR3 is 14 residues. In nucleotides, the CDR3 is TGTGCCAGCAGCTCAAGACAGGGCAATCAGCCCCAGCATTTT. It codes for CASSSRQGNQPQHF.

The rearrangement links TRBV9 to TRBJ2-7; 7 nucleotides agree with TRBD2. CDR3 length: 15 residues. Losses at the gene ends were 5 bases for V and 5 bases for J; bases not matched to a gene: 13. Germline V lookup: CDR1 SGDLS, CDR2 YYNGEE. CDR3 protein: CASSSGGSGFHEQYF. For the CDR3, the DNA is TGTGCCAGCAGTTCGGGGGGTAGCGGCTTCCACGAGCAGTACTTC. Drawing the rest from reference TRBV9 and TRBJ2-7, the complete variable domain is DSGVTQTPKHLITATGQRVTLRCSPRSGDLSVYWYQQSLDQGLQFLIQYYNGEERAKGNILERFSAQQFPDLHSELNLSSLELGDSALYFCASSSGGSGFHEQYFGPGTRLTVT.

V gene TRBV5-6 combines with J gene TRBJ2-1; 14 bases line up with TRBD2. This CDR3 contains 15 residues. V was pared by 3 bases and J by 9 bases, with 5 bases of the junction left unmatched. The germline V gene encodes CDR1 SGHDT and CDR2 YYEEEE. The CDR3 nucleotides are TGTGCCAGCAGCTGGCCGGGACTAGCGGGAGTTGAGCAGTTCTTC. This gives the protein CASSWPGLAGVEQFF.

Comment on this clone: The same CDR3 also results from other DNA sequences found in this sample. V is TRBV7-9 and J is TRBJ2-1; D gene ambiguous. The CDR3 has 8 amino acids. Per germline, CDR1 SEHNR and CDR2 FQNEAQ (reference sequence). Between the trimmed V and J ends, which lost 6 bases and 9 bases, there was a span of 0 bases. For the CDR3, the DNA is TGTGCCAGCAGTGAGCAGTTCTTC. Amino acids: CASSEQFF.

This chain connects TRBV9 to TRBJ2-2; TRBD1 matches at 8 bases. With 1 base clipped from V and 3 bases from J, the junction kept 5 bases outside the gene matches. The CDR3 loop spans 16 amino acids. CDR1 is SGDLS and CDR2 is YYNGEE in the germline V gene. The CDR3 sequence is CASSVFETGDTGELFF. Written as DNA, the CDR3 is TGTGCCAGCAGCGTATTCGAGACAGGGGACACCGGGGAGCTGTTTTTT.

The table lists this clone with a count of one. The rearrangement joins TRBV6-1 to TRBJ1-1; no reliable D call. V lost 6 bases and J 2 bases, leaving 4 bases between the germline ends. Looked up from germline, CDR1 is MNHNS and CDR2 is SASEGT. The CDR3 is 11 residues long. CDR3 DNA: TGTGCCAGCAGGCATAACACTGAAGCTTTCTTT. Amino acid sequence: CASRHNTEAFF.

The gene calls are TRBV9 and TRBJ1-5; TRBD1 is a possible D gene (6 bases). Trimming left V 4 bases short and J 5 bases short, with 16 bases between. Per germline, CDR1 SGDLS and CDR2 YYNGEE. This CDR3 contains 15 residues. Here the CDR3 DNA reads TGTGCCAGCAGCCCCGGGTGGAGGGGGGATCAGCCCCAGCATTTT. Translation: CASSPGWRGDQPQHF. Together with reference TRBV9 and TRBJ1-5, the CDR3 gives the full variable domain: DSGVTQTPKHLITATGQRVTLRCSPRSGDLSVYWYQQSLDQGLQFLIQYYNGEERAKGNILERFSAQQFPDLHSELNLSSLELGDSALYFCASSPGWRGDQPQHFGDGTRLSIL.

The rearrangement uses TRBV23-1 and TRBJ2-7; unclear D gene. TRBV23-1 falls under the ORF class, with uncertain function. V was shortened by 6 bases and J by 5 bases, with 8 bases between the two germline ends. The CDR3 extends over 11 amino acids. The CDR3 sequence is CASRKGNEQYF. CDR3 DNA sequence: TGCGCCAGCAGGAAAGGGAACGAGCAGTACTTC.

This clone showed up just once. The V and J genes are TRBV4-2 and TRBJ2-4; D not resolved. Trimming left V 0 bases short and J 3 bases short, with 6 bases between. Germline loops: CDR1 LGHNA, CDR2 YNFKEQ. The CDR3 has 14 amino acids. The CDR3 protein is CASSQEASKNIQYF. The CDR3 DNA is TGTGCCAGCAGCCAAGAGGCCAGCAAAAACATTCAGTACTTC.

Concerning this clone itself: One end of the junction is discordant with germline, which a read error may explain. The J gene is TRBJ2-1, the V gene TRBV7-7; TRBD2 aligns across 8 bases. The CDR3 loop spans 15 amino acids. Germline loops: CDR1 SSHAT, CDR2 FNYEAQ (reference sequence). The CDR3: CASSLAPSGYNEQFF. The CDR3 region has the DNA TGTGCTAGCAGCTTAGCCCCTAGCGGGTACAATGAGCAGTTCTTC.

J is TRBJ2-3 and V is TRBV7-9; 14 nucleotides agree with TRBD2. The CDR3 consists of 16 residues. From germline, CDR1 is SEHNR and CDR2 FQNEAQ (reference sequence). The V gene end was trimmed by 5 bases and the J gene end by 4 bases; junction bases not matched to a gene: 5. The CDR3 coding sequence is TGTGCCAGCAGCACGGGACTAGCGGGAGAACCAGATACGCAGTATTTT. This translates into CASSTGLAGEPDTQYF.

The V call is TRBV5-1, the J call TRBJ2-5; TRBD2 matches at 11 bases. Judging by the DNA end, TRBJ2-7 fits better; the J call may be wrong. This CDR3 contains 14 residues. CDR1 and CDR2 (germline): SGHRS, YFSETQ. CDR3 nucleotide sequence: TGCGCCAGCAGGGTAGCGGGAGGGCCCTACGAGCAGTACTTC. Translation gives CASRVAGGPYEQYF.

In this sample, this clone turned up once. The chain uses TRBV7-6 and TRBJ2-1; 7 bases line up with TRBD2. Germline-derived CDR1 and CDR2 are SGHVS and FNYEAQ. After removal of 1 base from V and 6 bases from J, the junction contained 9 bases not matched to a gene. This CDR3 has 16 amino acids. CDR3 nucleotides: TGTGCCAGCAGCTTAGTTGTGGGAGGGCCCGGCAATGAGCAGTTCTTC. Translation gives CASSLVVGGPGNEQFF.

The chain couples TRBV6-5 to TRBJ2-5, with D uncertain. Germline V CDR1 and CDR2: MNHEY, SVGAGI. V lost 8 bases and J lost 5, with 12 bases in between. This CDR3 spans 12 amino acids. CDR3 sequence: CASGWAEETQYF. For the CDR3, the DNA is TGTGCCAGCGGGTGGGCGGAGGAGACCCAGTACTTC.

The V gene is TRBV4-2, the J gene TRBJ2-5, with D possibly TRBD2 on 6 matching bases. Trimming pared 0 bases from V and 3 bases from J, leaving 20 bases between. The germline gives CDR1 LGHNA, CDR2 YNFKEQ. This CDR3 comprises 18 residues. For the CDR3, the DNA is TGTGCCAGCAGCCAAGATATTCTGGGCGGGGTTACCGAAGAGACCCAGTACTTC. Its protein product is CASSQDILGGVTEETQYF.

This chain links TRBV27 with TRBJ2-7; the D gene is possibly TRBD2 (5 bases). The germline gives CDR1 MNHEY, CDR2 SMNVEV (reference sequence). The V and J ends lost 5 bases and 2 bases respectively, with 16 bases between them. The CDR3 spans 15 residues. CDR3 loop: CASSLSERAPYEQYF. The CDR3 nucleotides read TGTGCCAGCAGTCTCTCAGAGAGGGCCCCCTACGAGCAGTACTTC.

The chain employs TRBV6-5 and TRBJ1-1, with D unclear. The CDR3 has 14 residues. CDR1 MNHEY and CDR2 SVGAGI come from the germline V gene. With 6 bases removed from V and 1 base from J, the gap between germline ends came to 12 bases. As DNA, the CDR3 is TGTGCCAGCAGAGCCGGGAGCGGGAACACTGAAGCTTTCTTT. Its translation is CASRAGSGNTEAFF.

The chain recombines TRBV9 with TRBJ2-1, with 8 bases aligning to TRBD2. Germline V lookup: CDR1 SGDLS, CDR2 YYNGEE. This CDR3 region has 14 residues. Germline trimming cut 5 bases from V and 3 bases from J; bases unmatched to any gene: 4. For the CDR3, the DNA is TGTGCCAGCAGTCAGAGCGGGAGCTACAATGAGCAGTTCTTC. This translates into CASSQSGSYNEQFF.

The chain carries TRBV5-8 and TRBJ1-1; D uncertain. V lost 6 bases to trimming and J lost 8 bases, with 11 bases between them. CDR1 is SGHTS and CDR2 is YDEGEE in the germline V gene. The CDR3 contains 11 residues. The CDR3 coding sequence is TGTGCCAGCACAAAAAGGGAGGAAGCTTTCTTT. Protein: CASTKREEAFF. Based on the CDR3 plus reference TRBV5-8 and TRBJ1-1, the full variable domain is EAGVTQSPTHLIKTRGQQATLRCSPISGHTSVYWYQQALGLGLQFLLWYDEGEERNRGNFPPRFSGRQFPNYSSELNVNALELEDSALYLCASTKREEAFFGQGTRLTVV.

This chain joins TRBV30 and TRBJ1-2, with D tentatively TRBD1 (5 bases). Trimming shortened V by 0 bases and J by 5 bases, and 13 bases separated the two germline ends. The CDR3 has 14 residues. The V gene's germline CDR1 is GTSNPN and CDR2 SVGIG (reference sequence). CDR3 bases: TGTGCCTGGAGTGTAACCCAGGGAGAGTATGGCTACACCTTC. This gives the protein CAWSVTQGEYGYTF.

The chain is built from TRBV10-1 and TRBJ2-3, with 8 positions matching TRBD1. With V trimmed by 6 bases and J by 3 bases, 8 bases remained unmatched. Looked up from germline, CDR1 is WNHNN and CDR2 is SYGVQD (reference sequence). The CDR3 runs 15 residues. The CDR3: CASSPRTGRTDTQYF. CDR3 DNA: TGCGCCAGCAGCCCGCGGACAGGGAGAACAGATACGCAGTATTTT.

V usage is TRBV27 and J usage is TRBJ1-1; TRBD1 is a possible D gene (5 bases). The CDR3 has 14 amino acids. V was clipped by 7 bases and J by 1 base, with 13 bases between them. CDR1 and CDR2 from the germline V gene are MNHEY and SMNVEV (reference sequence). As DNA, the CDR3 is TGTGCCAGCACTCGGGGGGTAGGGAACACTGAAGCTTTCTTT. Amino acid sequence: CASTRGVGNTEAFF.

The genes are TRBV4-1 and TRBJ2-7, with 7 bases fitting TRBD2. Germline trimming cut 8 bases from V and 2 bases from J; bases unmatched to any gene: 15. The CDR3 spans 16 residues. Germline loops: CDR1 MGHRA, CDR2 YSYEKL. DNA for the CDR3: TGCGCCAGCGCCCCCTCTAGCTCTAGCGGAGCCTACGAGCAGTACTTC. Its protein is CASAPSSSSGAYEQYF.

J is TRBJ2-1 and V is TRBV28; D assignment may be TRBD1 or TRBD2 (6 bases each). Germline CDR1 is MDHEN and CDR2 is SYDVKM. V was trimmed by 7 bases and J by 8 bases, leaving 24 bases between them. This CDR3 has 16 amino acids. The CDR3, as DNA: TGTGCCAGCACAATCCCCAGTGGGACCGGGGGCGATGAGCAGTTCTTC. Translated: CASTIPSGTGGDEQFF.

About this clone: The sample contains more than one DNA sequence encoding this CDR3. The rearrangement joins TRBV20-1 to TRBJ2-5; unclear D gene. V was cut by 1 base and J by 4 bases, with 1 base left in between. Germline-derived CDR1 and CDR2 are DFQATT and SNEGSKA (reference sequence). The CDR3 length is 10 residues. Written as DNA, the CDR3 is TGCAGTGCTAGAGCAGAGACCCAGTACTTC. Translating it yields CSARAETQYF.

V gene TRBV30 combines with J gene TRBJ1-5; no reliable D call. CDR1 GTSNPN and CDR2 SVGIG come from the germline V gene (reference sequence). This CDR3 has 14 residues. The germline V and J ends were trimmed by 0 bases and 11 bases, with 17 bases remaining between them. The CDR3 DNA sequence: TGTGCCTGGAGTGTAAGTCTAACCCCCTTAGCCCAGCATTTT. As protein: CAWSVSLTPLAQHF.

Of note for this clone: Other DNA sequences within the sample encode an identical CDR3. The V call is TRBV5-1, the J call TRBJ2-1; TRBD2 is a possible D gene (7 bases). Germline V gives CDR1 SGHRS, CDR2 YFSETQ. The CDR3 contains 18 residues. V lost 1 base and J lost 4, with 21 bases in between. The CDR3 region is CASSLSQGAGEGYNEQFF. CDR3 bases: TGCGCCAGCAGCTTGAGTCAGGGTGCAGGGGAGGGGTACAATGAGCAGTTCTTC.

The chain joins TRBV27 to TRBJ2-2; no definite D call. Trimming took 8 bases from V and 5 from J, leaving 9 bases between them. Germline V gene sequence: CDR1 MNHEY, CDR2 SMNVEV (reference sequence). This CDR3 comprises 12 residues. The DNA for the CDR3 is TGTGCCAGCGCTCCCGGGACCGGGGAGCTGTTTTTT. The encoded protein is CASAPGTGELFF.

The CDR3 protein is CASSPQGGHSYEQYF. The CDR3 coding sequence is TGTGCCAGCAGCCCCCAGGGGGGACACAGCTACGAGCAGTACTTC. V gene TRBV9 combines with J gene TRBJ2-7, with D tentatively TRBD1 (7 bases). This CDR3 contains 15 residues. Germline values: CDR1 SGDLS, CDR2 YYNGEE. V dropped 4 bases and J dropped 3 bases, with 17 bases sitting between them.